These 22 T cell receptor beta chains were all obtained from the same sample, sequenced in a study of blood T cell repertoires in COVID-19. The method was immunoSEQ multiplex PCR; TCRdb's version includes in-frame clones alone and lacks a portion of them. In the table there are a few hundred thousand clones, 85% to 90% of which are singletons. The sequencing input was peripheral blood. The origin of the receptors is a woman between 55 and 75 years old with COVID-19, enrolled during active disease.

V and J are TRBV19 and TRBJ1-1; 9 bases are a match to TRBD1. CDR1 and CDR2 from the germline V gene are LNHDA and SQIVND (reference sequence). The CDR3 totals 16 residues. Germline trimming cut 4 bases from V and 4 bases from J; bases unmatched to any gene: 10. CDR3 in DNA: TGTGCCAGTAGTAAACAGGGGGCCGGTCGGGTCACTGAAGCTTTCTTT. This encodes CASSKQGAGRVTEAFF.

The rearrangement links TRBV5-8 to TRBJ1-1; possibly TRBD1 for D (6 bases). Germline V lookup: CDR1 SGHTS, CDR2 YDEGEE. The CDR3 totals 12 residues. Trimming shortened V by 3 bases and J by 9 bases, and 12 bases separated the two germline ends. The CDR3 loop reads CASSSGGQKAFF. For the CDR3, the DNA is TGTGCCAGCAGCTCCGGCGGACAGAAAGCTTTCTTT. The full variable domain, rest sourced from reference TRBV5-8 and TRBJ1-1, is EAGVTQSPTHLIKTRGQQATLRCSPISGHTSVYWYQQALGLGLQFLLWYDEGEERNRGNFPPRFSGRQFPNYSSELNVNALELEDSALYLCASSSGGQKAFFGQGTRLTVV.

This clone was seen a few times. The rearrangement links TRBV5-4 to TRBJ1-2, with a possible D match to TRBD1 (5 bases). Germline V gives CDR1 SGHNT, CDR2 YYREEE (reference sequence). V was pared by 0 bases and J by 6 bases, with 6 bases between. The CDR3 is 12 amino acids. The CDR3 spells CASSLGGDGYTF. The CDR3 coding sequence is TGTGCCAGCAGCTTGGGGGGGGATGGCTACACCTTC.

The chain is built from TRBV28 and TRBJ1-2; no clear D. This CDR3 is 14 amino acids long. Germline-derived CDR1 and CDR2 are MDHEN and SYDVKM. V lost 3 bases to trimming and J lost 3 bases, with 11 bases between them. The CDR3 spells CASSLADWDYGYTF. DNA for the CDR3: TGTGCCAGCAGTTTGGCGGACTGGGACTATGGCTACACCTTC.

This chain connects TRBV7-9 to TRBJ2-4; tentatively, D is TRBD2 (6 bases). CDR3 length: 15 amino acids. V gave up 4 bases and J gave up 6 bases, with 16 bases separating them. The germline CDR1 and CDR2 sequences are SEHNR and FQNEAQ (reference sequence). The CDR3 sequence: CASSSLPDGGNIQYF. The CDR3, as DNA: TGTGCCAGCAGCTCCCTTCCTGACGGGGGAAACATTCAGTACTTC. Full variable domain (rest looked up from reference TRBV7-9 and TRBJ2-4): DTGVSQNPRHKITKRGQNVTFRCDPISEHNRLYWYRQTLGQGPEFLTYFQNEAQLEKSRLLSDRFSAERPKGSFSTLEIQRTEQGDSAMYLCASSSLPDGGNIQYFGAGTRLSVL.

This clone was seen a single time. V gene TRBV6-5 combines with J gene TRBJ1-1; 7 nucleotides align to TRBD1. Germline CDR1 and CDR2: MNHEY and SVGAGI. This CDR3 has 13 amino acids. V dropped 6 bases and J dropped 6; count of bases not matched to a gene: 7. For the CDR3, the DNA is TGTGCCAGCAGGCAGACAGGGAGATCTGAAGCTTTCTTT. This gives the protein CASRQTGRSEAFF.

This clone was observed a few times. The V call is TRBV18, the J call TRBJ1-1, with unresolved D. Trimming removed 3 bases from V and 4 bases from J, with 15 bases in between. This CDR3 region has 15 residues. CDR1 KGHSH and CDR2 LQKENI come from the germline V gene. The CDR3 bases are TGTGCCAGCTCACCTATGGACTTCGAGGGCACTGAAGCTTTCTTT. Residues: CASSPMDFEGTEAFF.

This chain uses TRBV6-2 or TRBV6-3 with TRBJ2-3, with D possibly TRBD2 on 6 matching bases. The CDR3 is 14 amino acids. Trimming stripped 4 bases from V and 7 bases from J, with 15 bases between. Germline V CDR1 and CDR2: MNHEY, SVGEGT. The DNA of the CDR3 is TGTGCCAGCAGTTCGGAGAGGGAGGACAATACGCAGTATTTT. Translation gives CASSSEREDNTQYF.

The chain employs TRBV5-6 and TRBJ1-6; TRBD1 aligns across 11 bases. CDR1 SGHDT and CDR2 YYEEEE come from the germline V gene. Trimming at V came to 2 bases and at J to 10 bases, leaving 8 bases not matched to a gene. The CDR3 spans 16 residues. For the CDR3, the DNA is TGTGCCAGCAGCTTCCAAGGACAGGGGGCAAGGTCACCCCTCCACTTT. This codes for CASSFQGQGARSPLHF.

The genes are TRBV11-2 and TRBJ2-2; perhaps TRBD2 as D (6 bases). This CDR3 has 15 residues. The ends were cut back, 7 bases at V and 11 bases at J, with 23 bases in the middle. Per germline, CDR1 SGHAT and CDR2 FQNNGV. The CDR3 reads CASTPGGVQVPELFF. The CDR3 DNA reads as TGTGCCAGCACTCCTGGCGGGGTTCAAGTCCCAGAGCTGTTTTTT.

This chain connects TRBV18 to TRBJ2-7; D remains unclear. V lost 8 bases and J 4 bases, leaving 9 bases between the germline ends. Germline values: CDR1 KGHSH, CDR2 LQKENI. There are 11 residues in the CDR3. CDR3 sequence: CASASVYEQYF. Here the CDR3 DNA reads TGTGCCAGCGCCAGTGTTTACGAGCAGTACTTC.

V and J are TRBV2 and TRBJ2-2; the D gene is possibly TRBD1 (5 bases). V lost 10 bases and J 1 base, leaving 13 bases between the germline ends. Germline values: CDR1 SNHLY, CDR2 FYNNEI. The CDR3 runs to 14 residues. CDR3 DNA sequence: TGTGCCACAGGTGCCAGGGTGAACACCGGGGAGCTGTTTTTT. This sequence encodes CATGARVNTGELFF.

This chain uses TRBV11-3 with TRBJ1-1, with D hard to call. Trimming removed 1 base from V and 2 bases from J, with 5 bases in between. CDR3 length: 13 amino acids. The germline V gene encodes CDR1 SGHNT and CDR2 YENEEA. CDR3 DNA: TGTGCCAGCAGCTTAGCCTTTAACACTGAAGCTTTCTTT. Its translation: CASSLAFNTEAFF.

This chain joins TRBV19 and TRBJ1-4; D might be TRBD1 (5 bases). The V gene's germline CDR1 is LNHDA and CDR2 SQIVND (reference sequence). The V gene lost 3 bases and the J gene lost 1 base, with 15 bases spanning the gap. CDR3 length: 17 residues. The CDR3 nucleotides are TGTGCCAGTAGTATGGCCTGGCCGGGGGGAACTAATGAAAAACTGTTTTTT. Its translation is CASSMAWPGGTNEKLFF.

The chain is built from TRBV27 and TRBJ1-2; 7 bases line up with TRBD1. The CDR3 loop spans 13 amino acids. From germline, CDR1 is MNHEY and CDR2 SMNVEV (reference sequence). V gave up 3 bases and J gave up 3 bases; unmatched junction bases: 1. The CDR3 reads CASSFGTDYGYTF. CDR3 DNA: TGTGCCAGCAGTTTTGGGACAGACTATGGCTACACCTTC.

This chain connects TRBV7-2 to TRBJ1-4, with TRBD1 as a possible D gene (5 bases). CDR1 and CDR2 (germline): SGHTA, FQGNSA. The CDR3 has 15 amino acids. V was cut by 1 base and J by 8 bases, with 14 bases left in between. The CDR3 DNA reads TGTGCCAGCAGCTTAGGGGGGGGACCCGAGGAAAAACTGTTTTTT. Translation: CASSLGGGPEEKLFF.

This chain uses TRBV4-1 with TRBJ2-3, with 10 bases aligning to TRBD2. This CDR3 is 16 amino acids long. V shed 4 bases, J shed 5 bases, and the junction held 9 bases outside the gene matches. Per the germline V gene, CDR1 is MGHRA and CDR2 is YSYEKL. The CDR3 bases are TGCGCCAGCAGCCTACGAACTAGCGGGACGAAAGATACGCAGTATTTT. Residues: CASSLRTSGTKDTQYF.

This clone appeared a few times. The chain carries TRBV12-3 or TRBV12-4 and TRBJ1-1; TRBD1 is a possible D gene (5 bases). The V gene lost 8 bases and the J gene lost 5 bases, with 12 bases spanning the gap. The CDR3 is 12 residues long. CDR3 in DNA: TGTGCCAGCGGCCGGACACGGACTGAAGCTTTCTTT. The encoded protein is CASGRTRTEAFF.

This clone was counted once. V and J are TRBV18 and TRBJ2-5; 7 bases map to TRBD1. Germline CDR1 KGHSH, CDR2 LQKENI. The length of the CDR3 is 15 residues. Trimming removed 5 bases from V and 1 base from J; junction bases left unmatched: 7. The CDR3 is CASSIKTGSQETQYF. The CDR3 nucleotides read TGTGCCAGCTCAATAAAGACAGGGAGCCAAGAGACCCAGTACTTC.

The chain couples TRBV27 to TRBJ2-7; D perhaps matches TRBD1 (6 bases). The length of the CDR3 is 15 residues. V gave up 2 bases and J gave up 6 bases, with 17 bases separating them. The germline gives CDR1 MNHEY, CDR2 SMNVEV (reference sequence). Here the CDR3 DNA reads TGTGCCAGCAGTTTAATAGGAGGACAGTGGGGCGAGCAGTACTTC. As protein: CASSLIGGQWGEQYF.

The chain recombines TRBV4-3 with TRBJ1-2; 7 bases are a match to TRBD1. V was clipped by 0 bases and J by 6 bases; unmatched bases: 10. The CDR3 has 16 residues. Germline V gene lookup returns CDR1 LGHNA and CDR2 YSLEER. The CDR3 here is CASSQEFDRALNGYTF. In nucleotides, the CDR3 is TGCGCCAGCAGCCAAGAGTTTGACAGGGCCCTCAATGGCTACACCTTC.

The CDR3 region is CASSQDSTGQGAFNEQFF. CDR3 coding DNA: TGCGCCAGCAGCCAAGATAGTACGGGACAGGGGGCTTTCAATGAGCAGTTCTTC. The V gene is TRBV4-3, the J gene TRBJ2-1; 12 nucleotides agree with TRBD1. Germline V gene data show CDR1 as LGHNA and CDR2 as YSLEER. CDR3 length equals 18 residues. V was pared by 0 bases and J by 6 bases, with 9 bases of the junction left unmatched.